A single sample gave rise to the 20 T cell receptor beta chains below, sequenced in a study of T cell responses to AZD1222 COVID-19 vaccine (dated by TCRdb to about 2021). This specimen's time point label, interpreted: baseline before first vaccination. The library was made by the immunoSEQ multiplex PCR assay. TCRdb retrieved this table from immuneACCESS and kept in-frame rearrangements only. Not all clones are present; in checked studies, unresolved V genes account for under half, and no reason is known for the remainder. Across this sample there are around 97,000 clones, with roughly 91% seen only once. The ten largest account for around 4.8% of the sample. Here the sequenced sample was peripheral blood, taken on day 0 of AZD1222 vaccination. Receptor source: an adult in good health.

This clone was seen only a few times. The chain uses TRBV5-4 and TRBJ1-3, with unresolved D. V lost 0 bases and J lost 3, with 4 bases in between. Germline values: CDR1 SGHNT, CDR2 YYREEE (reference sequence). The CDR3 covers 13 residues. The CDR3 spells CASSLDNGNTIYF. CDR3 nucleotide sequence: TGTGCCAGCAGCTTGGACAATGGAAACACCATATATTTT.

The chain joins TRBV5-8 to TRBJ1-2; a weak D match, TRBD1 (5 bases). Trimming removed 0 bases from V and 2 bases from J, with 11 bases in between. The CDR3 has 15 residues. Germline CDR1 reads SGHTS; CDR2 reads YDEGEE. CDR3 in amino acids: CASSLEMGVNYGYTF. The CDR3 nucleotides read TGTGCCAGCAGCTTGGAAATGGGGGTCAACTATGGCTACACCTTC. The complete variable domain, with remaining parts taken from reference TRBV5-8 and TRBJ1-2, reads EAGVTQSPTHLIKTRGQQATLRCSPISGHTSVYWYQQALGLGLQFLLWYDEGEERNRGNFPPRFSGRQFPNYSSELNVNALELEDSALYLCASSLEMGVNYGYTFGSGTRLTVV.

CDR3 sequence reads: CASRPRGRTPYNEQFF. The CDR3 DNA follows: TGTGCCAGCAGACCCAGGGGGCGAACACCCTACAATGAGCAGTTCTTC. This rearrangement joins TRBV27 to TRBJ2-1, with 8 bases matching TRBD1. CDR1 is MNHEY and CDR2 is SMNVEV in the germline V gene (reference sequence). The CDR3 consists of 16 residues. J was trimmed by 2 bases and V by 6 bases; bases with no gene match: 9.

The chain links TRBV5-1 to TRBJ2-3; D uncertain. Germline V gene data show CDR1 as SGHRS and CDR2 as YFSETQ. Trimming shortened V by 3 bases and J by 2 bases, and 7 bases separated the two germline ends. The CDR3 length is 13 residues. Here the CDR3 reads CASSSMHTDTQYF. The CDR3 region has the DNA TGCGCCAGCAGCTCCATGCACACAGATACGCAGTATTTT.

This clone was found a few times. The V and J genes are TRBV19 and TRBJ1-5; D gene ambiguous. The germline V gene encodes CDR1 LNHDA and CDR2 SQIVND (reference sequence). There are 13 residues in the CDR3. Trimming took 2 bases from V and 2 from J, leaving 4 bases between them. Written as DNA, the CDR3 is TGTGCCAGTAGTATAATGGGCAATCAGCCCCAGCATTTT. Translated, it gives CASSIMGNQPQHF.

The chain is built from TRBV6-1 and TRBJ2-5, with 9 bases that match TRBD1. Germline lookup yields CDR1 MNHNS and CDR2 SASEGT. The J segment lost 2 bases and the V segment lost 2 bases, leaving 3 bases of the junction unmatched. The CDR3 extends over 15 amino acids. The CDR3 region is CASSETGGLQETQYF. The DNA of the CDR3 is TGTGCCAGCAGTGAAACAGGGGGCCTGCAAGAGACCCAGTACTTC.

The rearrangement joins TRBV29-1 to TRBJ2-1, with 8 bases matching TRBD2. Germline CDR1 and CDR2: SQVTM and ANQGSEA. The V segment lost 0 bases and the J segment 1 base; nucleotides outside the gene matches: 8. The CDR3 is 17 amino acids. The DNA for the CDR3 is TGCAGCGTTGAAGATTTGGGGAGCGGGGGTTCCTACAATGAGCAGTTCTTC. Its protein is CSVEDLGSGGSYNEQFF.

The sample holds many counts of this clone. The CDR3 region is CASSFTRIVSNEKLFF. The CDR3 DNA reads TGTGCCAGCAGCTTCACCAGGATAGTCTCAAATGAAAAACTGTTTTTT. V is TRBV11-3 and J is TRBJ1-4; D ambiguous. Germline V gene data show CDR1 as SGHNT and CDR2 as YENEEA. The CDR3 sequence is 16 residues long. Trimming removed 3 bases at V and 5 bases at J, with 16 bases between.

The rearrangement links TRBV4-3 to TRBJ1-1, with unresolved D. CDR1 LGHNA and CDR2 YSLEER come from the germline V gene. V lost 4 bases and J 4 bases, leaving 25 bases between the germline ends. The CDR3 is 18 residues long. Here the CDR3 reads CASSLAHGSSWVSTEAFF. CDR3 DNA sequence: TGCGCCAGCAGCCTCGCCCATGGATCGAGTTGGGTCAGCACTGAAGCTTTCTTT.

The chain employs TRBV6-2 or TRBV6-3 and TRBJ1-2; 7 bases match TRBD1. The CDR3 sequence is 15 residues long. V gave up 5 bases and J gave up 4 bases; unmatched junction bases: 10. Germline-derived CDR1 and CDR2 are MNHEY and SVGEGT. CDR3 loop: CASSQGTDFVYGYTF. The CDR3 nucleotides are TGTGCCAGCAGTCAGGGGACAGACTTCGTCTATGGCTACACCTTC.

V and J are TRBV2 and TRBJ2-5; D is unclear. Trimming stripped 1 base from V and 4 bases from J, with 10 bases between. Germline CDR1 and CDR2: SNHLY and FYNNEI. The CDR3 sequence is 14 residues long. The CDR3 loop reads CASSEVPLGETQYF. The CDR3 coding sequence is TGTGCCAGCAGTGAAGTTCCTTTGGGAGAGACCCAGTACTTC. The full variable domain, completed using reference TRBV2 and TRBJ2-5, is EPEVTQTPSHQVTQMGQEVILRCVPISNHLYFYWYRQILGQKVEFLVSFYNNEISEKSEIFDDQFSVERPDGSNFTLKIRSTKLEDSAMYFCASSEVPLGETQYFGPGTRLLVL.

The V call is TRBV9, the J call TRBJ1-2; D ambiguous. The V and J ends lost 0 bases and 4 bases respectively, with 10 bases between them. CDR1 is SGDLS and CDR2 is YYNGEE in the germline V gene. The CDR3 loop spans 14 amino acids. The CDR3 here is CASSVGRASYGYTF. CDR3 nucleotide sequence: TGTGCCAGCAGCGTAGGACGGGCATCCTATGGCTACACCTTC.

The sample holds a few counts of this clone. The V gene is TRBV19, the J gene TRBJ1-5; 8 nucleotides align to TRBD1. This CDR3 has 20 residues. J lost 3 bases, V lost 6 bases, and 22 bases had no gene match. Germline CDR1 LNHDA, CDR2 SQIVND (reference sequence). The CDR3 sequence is CASSQKPDLRDRSLNQPQHF. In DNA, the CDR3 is TGTGCCAGTAGCCAAAAGCCAGACCTCCGGGACAGGAGCCTCAATCAGCCCCAGCATTTT.

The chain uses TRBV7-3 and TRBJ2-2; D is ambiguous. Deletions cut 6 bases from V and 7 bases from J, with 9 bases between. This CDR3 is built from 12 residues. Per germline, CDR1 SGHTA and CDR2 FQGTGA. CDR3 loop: CASSISHGELFF. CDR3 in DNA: TGTGCCAGCAGTATTTCCCACGGGGAGCTGTTTTTT.

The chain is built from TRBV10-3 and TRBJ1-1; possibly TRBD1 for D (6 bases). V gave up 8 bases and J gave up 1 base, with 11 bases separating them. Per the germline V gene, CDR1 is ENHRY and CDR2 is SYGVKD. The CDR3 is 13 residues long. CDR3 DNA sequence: TGTGCCATCGGAAGGACAGCGAACACTGAAGCTTTCTTT. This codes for CAIGRTANTEAFF.

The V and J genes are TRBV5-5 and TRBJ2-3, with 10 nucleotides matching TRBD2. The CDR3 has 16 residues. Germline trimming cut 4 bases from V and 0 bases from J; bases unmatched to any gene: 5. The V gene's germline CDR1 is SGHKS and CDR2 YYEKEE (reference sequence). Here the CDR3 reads CASSPGLADSTDTQYF. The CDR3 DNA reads TGTGCCAGCAGCCCCGGACTAGCGGATAGCACAGATACGCAGTATTTT.

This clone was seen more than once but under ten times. In DNA form, the CDR3 reads TGCGCCAGCAGTGAATCGGGTTGGAACACCGGGGAGCTGTTTTTT. This translates into CASSESGWNTGELFF. This chain uses TRBV10-1 with TRBJ2-2; D gene unclear. The CDR3 covers 15 residues. Trimming removed 3 bases at V and 1 base at J, with 9 bases between. Per germline, CDR1 WNHNN and CDR2 SYGVQD (reference sequence).

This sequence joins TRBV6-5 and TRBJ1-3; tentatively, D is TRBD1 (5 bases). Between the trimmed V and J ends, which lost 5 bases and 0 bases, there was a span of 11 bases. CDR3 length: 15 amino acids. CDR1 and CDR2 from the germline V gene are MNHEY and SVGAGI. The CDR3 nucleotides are TGTGCCAGCAGTAGGGACTCGAGCTCTGGAAACACCATATATTTT. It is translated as CASSRDSSSGNTIYF.

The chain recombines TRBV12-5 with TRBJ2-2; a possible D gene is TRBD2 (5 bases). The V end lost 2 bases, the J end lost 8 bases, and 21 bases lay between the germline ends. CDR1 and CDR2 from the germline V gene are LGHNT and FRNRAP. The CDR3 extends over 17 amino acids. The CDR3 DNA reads TGTGCTAGTGGTTTGTCCGTAGACGATCGCACGGGAGGGGAGCTGTTTTTT. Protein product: CASGLSVDDRTGGELFF.

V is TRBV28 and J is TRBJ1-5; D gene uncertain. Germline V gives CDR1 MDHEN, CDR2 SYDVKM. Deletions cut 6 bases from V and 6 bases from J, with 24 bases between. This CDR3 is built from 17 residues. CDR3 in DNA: TGTGCCAGCAGCTTTAGGAACTTTAGGAGAAAGCCTCAGCCCCAGCATTTT. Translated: CASSFRNFRRKPQPQHF.